The 32 T cell receptor beta chains below were found in one sample sequenced in a study of cytomegalovirus exposure and HLA in healthy donors. This PCR relied on a set of 60 Vbeta primers and 13 Jbeta primers. Sequenced by immunoSEQ multiplex PCR; TCRdb stores in-frame clones only, minus some. This table has under 200,000 clones, over 75% appearing once. Source material: PBMCs. These receptors all stem from a man aged 55-75 years in good health and CMV-seronegative.

The rearrangement uses TRBV4-1 and TRBJ2-5; 14 bases are shared with TRBD2. The V and J ends lost 0 bases and 4 bases, in that order; junction bases with no gene match: 10. The CDR3 runs 19 residues. CDR1 and CDR2 (germline): MGHRA, YSYEKL. The CDR3 region is CASSQEGVTSGGVRETQYF. CDR3 sequence (DNA): TGCGCCAGCAGCCAAGAGGGGGTGACTAGCGGGGGGGTGAGAGAGACCCAGTACTTC.

About this clone: One end of the junction varies from germline; a read error may be responsible. The chain couples TRBV6-6 to TRBJ1-5; a weak D match, TRBD1 (6 bases). Looked up from germline, CDR1 is MNHNY and CDR2 is SVGAGI (reference sequence). CDR3 length: 16 amino acids. The CDR3 DNA reads TGTGCCGGCAGCCCACCGACAGGAGGCCCCTATCAGCCCCAGCATTTT. Protein sequence: CAGSPPTGGPYQPQHF.

This chain links TRBV11-2 with TRBJ2-7; tentatively, D is TRBD1 (5 bases). This CDR3 has 13 amino acids. Trimming took off 6 bases at V and 5 bases at J, with 14 bases between the two ends. Germline-derived CDR1 and CDR2 are SGHAT and FQNNGV. The CDR3 region is CASSLVGQNEQYF. The CDR3 nucleotides read TGTGCCAGCAGTCTCGTGGGGCAAAACGAGCAGTACTTC.

CDR3 residues: CAWGGTANTNQPQHF. CDR3 in DNA: TGTGCCTGGGGCGGGACAGCGAATACCAATCAGCCCCAGCATTTT. This chain links TRBV30 with TRBJ1-5, with 7 bases aligning to TRBD1. CDR1 and CDR2 from the germline V gene are GTSNPN and SVGIG (reference sequence). This CDR3 has 15 amino acids. J was trimmed by 3 bases and V by 5 bases; bases with no gene match: 10.

The gene calls are TRBV6-1 and TRBJ2-7; D unclear. The CDR3 sequence is 13 residues long. Per germline, CDR1 MNHNS and CDR2 SASEGT. V was cut by 1 base and J by 3 bases, with 7 bases left in between. The CDR3 region has the DNA TGTGCCAGCAGTGAAGGTATCCTCTACGAGCAGTACTTC. Translation gives CASSEGILYEQYF.

The chain links TRBV28 to TRBJ1-2, with D unclear. The germline V gene has CDR1 MDHEN and CDR2 SYDVKM. The V and J ends lost 5 bases and 2 bases respectively, with 12 bases between them. The CDR3 runs 14 residues. CDR3 DNA sequence: TGTGCCAGCAGTGGAGGAGAAGCGAACTATGGCTACACCTTC. Encoded protein: CASSGGEANYGYTF.

The gene calls are TRBV29-1 and TRBJ2-7; TRBD1 matches at 7 bases. The V gene's germline CDR1 is SQVTM and CDR2 ANQGSEA. CDR3 size: 14 residues. V lost 6 bases to trimming and J lost 3 bases; unmatched junction nucleotides: 11. CDR3 region: CSVAGTVVSYEQYF. CDR3 DNA sequence: TGCAGCGTAGCCGGGACAGTCGTTAGCTACGAGCAGTACTTC.

This chain connects TRBV23-1 to TRBJ2-7, with 13 bases aligning to TRBD2. TRBV23-1 is an ORF, with its function uncertain. J gave up 1 base and V 1 base, and 4 bases lay outside the gene matches. The CDR3 length is 17 residues. DNA for the CDR3: TGCGCCAGCAGTCAATTGGGGGGACTAGCGGGATCCTACGAGCAGTACTTC. Translation gives CASSQLGGLAGSYEQYF.

The table lists this clone with a few counts. For the CDR3, the DNA is TGCGCCAGCAGCGCTCTAGCGGGGGCCGACGAGCAGTACTTC. It is translated as CASSALAGADEQYF. V and J are TRBV5-1 and TRBJ2-7, with 10 bases lining up with TRBD2. Trimming at V came to 4 bases and at J to 5 bases, leaving 6 bases not matched to a gene. Germline V lookup: CDR1 SGHRS, CDR2 YFSETQ. This CDR3 is built from 14 residues.

This chain links TRBV7-2 with TRBJ2-3; 14 nucleotides line up with TRBD2. CDR3 length equals 18 residues. Losses at the gene ends were 5 bases for V and 1 base for J; bases not matched to a gene: 8. Germline CDR1 is SGHTA and CDR2 is FQGNSA. CDR3 DNA: TGTGCCAGCAGCCCGGGACTAGCGGGAGTTGGGGGCACAGATACGCAGTATTTT. Encoded protein: CASSPGLAGVGGTDTQYF.

The rearrangement uses TRBV27 and TRBJ2-1; D gene uncertain. CDR3 size: 14 residues. Trimming stripped 2 bases from V and 8 bases from J, with 13 bases between. CDR1 and CDR2 from the germline V gene are MNHEY and SMNVEV (reference sequence). CDR3 sequence: CASSLPDLRDEQFF. The CDR3 DNA is TGTGCCAGCAGTTTACCCGATCTTCGGGATGAGCAGTTCTTC.

This clone was seen a handful of times. The gene calls are TRBV6-1 and TRBJ1-1; a weak D match, TRBD1 (6 bases). Germline V gene sequence: CDR1 MNHNS, CDR2 SASEGT. The CDR3 length is 12 residues. Between the trimmed V and J ends, which lost 4 bases and 8 bases, there was a span of 11 bases. CDR3 bases: TGTGCCAGCAGTGTGGGGGCGGCGGAAGCTTTCTTT. Translation gives CASSVGAAEAFF.

This clone was observed a few times. The chain links TRBV7-9 to TRBJ1-1, with TRBD1 as a possible D gene (6 bases). CDR3 length: 14 amino acids. CDR1 is SEHNR and CDR2 is FQNEAQ in the germline V gene (reference sequence). The ends were cut back, 7 bases at V and 1 base at J, with 13 bases in the middle. In nucleotides, the CDR3 is TGTGCCAGCAACCCATCGGGACAGAACACTGAAGCTTTCTTT. Amino acid sequence: CASNPSGQNTEAFF.

This clone was detected only once. V gene TRBV14 combines with J gene TRBJ1-2; TRBD1 is a possible D gene (5 bases). Trimming took 2 bases from V and 4 from J, leaving 8 bases between them. Germline V gene data show CDR1 as SGHDN and CDR2 as FVKESK. CDR3 length equals 13 residues. DNA for the CDR3: TGTGCCAGCAGCCAACGGGGGGGCTATGGCTACACCTTC. As protein: CASSQRGGYGYTF.

The rearrangement joins TRBV28 to TRBJ2-3; tentative D call: TRBD1 (6 bases). Trimming cost V 0 bases and J 5 bases, with 15 bases left between them. The CDR3 has 16 residues. Per the germline V gene, CDR1 is MDHEN and CDR2 is SYDVKM. In nucleotides, the CDR3 is TGTGCCAGCAGTTTATGGTGGGACATAGAAGGAGATACGCAGTATTTT. This translates into CASSLWWDIEGDTQYF.

The chain couples TRBV5-1 to TRBJ1-1; 7 bases map to TRBD1. V shed 1 base, J shed 11 bases, and the junction held 11 bases outside the gene matches. Germline CDR1 SGHRS, CDR2 YFSETQ. The CDR3 loop spans 14 amino acids. The CDR3 DNA reads TGCGCCAGCAGCTTGAAAGGGGGCGAAGGCGGGGCTTTCTTT. Its translation: CASSLKGGEGGAFF.

CDR3 residues: CASSLGGERYGYTF. The CDR3 DNA reads TGTGCCAGCAGCTTGGGGGGGGAACGGTATGGCTACACCTTC. This rearrangement joins TRBV5-6 to TRBJ1-2; perhaps TRBD1 as D (5 bases). The CDR3 covers 14 residues. Germline-derived CDR1 and CDR2 are SGHDT and YYEEEE. V dropped 0 bases and J dropped 5 bases, with 11 bases sitting between them.

This clone appeared a few times. This chain uses TRBV9 with TRBJ1-2, with D maybe TRBD1 (6 bases). The CDR3 is made up of 14 amino acids. The V gene lost 3 bases and the J gene lost 8 bases, with 17 bases spanning the gap. Per the germline V gene, CDR1 is SGDLS and CDR2 is YYNGEE. The CDR3 spells CASSEGEGTGGYTF. The DNA of the CDR3 is TGTGCCAGCAGCGAGGGGGAGGGAACTGGGGGCTACACCTTC.

Note on this clone: The junction departs from germline at one end; a sequencing error may be responsible. V and J are TRBV19 and TRBJ1-5; weak D call: TRBD1 (6 bases). CDR3 length: 14 amino acids. Germline CDR1 reads LNHDA; CDR2 reads SQIVND (reference sequence). The CDR3 loop reads CASDSPGAVGAQNF. Written as DNA, the CDR3 is TGTGCCTCCGATTCTCCAGGGGCCGTTGGGGCCCAGAATTTT. The variable domain in full, completed from reference TRBV19 and TRBJ1-5, reads DGGITQSPKYLFRKEGQNVTLSCEQNLNHDAMYWYRQDPGQGLRLIYYSQIVNDFQKGDIAEGYSVSREKKESFPLTVTSAQKNPTAFYLCASDSPGAVGAQNFGDGTRLSIL.

The J gene is TRBJ2-7, the V gene TRBV7-2; D gene uncertain. Looked up from germline, CDR1 is SGHTA and CDR2 is FQGNSA. The CDR3 has 14 residues. V lost 1 base and J 3 bases, leaving 10 bases between the germline ends. DNA for the CDR3: TGTGCCAGCAGCTTAGGTCACAGAGACTACGAGCAGTACTTC. Translation: CASSLGHRDYEQYF.

The genes are TRBV4-2 and TRBJ2-5, with 11 bases matching TRBD2. The DNA end favors TRBJ2-7, so the J call may be wrong. The CDR3 has 15 amino acids. Germline CDR1 reads LGHNA; CDR2 reads YNFKEQ. In DNA form, the CDR3 reads TGTGCCAGCAGTGCGTTAGCGGGAGGGCCCTACGAGCAGTACTTC. Encoded protein: CASSALAGGPYEQYF.

V gene TRBV14 combines with J gene TRBJ2-5, with TRBD1 as a possible D gene (5 bases). This CDR3 has 16 amino acids. V was trimmed by 4 bases and J by 1 base, leaving 16 bases between them. Germline V gene sequence: CDR1 SGHDN, CDR2 FVKESK. The CDR3 DNA is TGTGCCAGCAGCCCTCTCGGCTCAGGGCGCCAAGAGACCCAGTACTTC. This sequence encodes CASSPLGSGRQETQYF. The full variable domain, completed using reference TRBV14 and TRBJ2-5, is EAGVTQFPSHSVIEKGQTVTLRCDPISGHDNLYWYRRVMGKEIKFLLHFVKESKQDESGMPNNRFLAERTGGTYSTLKVQPAELEDSGVYFCASSPLGSGRQETQYFGPGTRLLVL.

V is TRBV30 and J is TRBJ2-1, with a possible D match to TRBD2 (8 bases). The CDR3 has 18 amino acids. Trimming removed 3 bases from V and 1 base from J, with 22 bases in between. The germline gives CDR1 GTSNPN, CDR2 SVGIG (reference sequence). CDR3 sequence: CAWRGRGDSGSSYNEQFF. CDR3 coding DNA: TGTGCCTGGAGAGGTCGGGGGGACAGCGGGAGTTCCTACAATGAGCAGTTCTTC.

The chain couples TRBV19 to TRBJ2-1; D is ambiguous. Germline CDR1 is LNHDA and CDR2 is SQIVND (reference sequence). CDR3 size: 12 residues. Trimming cost V 6 bases and J 6 bases, with 9 bases left between them. For the CDR3, the DNA is TGTGCCAGTAGAGTTGGAGTCAATGAGCAGTTCTTC. Protein sequence: CASRVGVNEQFF.

This rearrangement joins TRBV5-1 to TRBJ1-1, with TRBD1 as a possible D gene (6 bases). Per the germline V gene, CDR1 is SGHRS and CDR2 is YFSETQ. This CDR3 has 15 residues. V lost 0 bases and J lost 2, with 11 bases in between. The DNA for the CDR3 is TGCGCCAGCAGCTTGGGGGGCAGGGGAAACACTGAAGCTTTCTTT. Protein product: CASSLGGRGNTEAFF.

The genes are TRBV19 and TRBJ2-4; D call uncertain. Germline loops: CDR1 LNHDA, CDR2 SQIVND (reference sequence). There are 14 residues in the CDR3. The germline V and J ends were trimmed by 3 bases and 4 bases, with 10 bases remaining between them. CDR3 nucleotides: TGTGCCAGTAGTATCCTCCAGGAAAAAAACATTCAGTACTTC. Translating gives CASSILQEKNIQYF.

The genes are TRBV29-1 and TRBJ2-1, with 7 nucleotides matching TRBD1. The ends lost 5 bases at V and 0 bases at J; junction bases unmatched: 7. There are 15 residues in the CDR3. CDR1 and CDR2 from the germline V gene are SQVTM and ANQGSEA. In DNA form, the CDR3 reads TGCAGCGTTTATCAAGGGGGCCGCTCCTACAATGAGCAGTTCTTC. It encodes CSVYQGGRSYNEQFF.

This clone was seen a few times. The rearrangement joins TRBV6-1 to TRBJ2-5, with 9 bases aligning to TRBD1. Trimming took 6 bases from V and 7 from J; bases not matched to a gene: 9. The germline V gene has CDR1 MNHNS and CDR2 SASEGT. The CDR3 consists of 14 residues. This CDR3 reads CASSRGQGRGTQYF. The CDR3 DNA reads as TGTGCCAGCAGCCGGGGACAGGGCAGGGGGACCCAGTACTTC.

The chain couples TRBV18 to TRBJ1-1; the D gene is possibly TRBD1 (6 bases). In germline, CDR1 is KGHSH, CDR2 LQKENI. The CDR3 loop spans 13 amino acids. Trimming removed 7 bases at V and 0 bases at J, with 9 bases between. For the CDR3, the DNA is TGTGCCAGCTTCAGGGGAATGAACACTGAAGCTTTCTTT. It yields the protein CASFRGMNTEAFF.

The chain recombines TRBV28 with TRBJ2-7, with TRBD2 matching over 7 bases. CDR1 is MDHEN and CDR2 is SYDVKM in the germline V gene. With 1 base clipped from V and 9 bases from J, the junction kept 12 bases outside the gene matches. The length of the CDR3 is 15 residues. CDR3 region: CASSLSLARTGGQYF. As DNA, the CDR3 is TGTGCCAGCAGTTTATCCCTTGCACGGACGGGGGGGCAGTACTTC.

V and J are TRBV29-1 and TRBJ1-2; 10 bases match TRBD1. V trimming: 8 bases; J trimming: 5 bases; junction bases outside the gene matches: 8. This CDR3 contains 13 residues. Per germline, CDR1 SQVTM and CDR2 ANQGSEA. The CDR3 loop is CSSEGDRGYGYTF. CDR3 sequence (DNA): TGCAGCTCCGAGGGGGACAGGGGATATGGCTACACCTTC.

This clone was recorded once. This chain uses TRBV10-3 with TRBJ2-2; TRBD1 might be the D (8 bases). The V end was cut by 8 bases, the J end by 4 bases, with 17 bases between. In germline, CDR1 is ENHRY, CDR2 SYGVKD. The CDR3 is 15 amino acids. The CDR3 reads CAIGKDREGTGELFF. The CDR3 bases are TGTGCCATCGGAAAGGACAGGGAGGGCACCGGGGAGCTGTTTTTT.